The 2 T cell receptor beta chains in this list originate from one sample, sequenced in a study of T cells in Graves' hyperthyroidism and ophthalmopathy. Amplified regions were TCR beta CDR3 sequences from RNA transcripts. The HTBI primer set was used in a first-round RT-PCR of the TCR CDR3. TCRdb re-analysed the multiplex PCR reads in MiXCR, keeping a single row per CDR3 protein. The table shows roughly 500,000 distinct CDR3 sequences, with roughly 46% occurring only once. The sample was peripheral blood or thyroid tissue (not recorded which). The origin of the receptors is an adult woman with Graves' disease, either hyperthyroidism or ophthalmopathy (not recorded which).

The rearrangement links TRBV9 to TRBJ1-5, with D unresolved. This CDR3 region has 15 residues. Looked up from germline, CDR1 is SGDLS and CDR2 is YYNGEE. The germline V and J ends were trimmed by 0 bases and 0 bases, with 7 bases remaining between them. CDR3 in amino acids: CASSVGGYSNQPQHF. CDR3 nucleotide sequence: TGTGCCAGCAGCGTAGGAGGATATAGCAATCAGCCCCAGCATTTT.

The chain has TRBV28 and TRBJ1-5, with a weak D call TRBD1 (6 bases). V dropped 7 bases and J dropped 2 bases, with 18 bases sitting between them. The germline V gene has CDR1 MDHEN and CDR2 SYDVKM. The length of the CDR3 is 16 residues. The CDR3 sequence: CASTYLLHRGNQPQHF. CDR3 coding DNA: TGTGCCAGCACCTATCTTTTGCACAGGGGCAATCAGCCCCAGCATTTT.